This T cell receptor beta chain was sequenced for a study of blood T cell repertoires in COVID-19 (dated by TCRdb to 2018 to 2020). About the study as a whole: Samples from collaborators originated in the United States, Italy and Spain and spanned both the acute and convalescent phases of COVID-19. The repertoires were made available in a free public database intended to serve as a resource for research on the immune response to SARS-CoV-2. Deeply sampled blood TCRbeta repertoires from subjects exposed to, actively infected with, or recovered from COVID-19 were included in the dataset. Where HLA class I and class II types were available, the types were taken from metadata supplied by the sample provider, not from assay-based typing. A de-identified subject ID, COVID-19 status, age in years and sex were almost always included in the sample metadata. The prospective study material was composed of cDNA or gDNA derived from T cells, B-cell-depleted T cells, or PBMCs. The samples were drawn from the first 160 participants of the ongoing ImmuneRACE study and from 950 to 1,500 subjects provided by 6 global collaborators.

TCRbeta CDR3 regions were amplified from genomic DNA using the immunoSEQ Assay, a bias-controlled multiplex PCR. The authors' pipeline ran thus. Within the assay, amplification of reference gene primers was used to estimate how many nucleated cells each sample contained. To quantify the absolute abundance of each unique TCRbeta CDR3 rearrangement, sequence reads were collapsed and filtered. For each sample, productive Simpson clonality was calculated as the square root of Simpson's diversity index over productive rearrangements. TCRdb obtained this table from immuneACCESS and retained in-frame rearrangements with V and J assigned. These tables miss some clones; where compared with another copy, unresolved V genes account for less than half of the shortfall, and the remainder is unexplained. V, J and clone size were drawn from that table, and D and trimming were deduced from the DNA. The sample table shows hundreds of thousands of clones, and 90% are seen once. The ten biggest clones cover approximately 15% of the sample.

What the study reported, not specific to this receptor: The amount of clinical and demographic metadata varied by source and participant and was provided uncurated.

Participants in the prospective study were aged about 18 to 90 years, lived in 24 United States geographic areas, and enrolled through a virtual design. In the prospective study, cohorts were assigned on the basis of participant-reported clinical history obtained from a screening survey and a study questionnaire. Exposed participants were defined as having been in contact with someone with a PCR-confirmed or clinician-diagnosed COVID-19 case within 2 weeks of study entry. Mobile phlebotomists in the prospective study collected whole blood, serum and a nasopharyngeal or oropharyngeal swab from every participant. Participants in the prospective study had the option to provide additional blood draws and questionnaires over a roughly 2-month period. Before DNA extraction, blood samples from the prospective study were shipped at room temperature or frozen. This clone was picked up one time. It lacks a known antigen. Base quality data are lacking; no much larger clone is found one base away.

Material for sequencing was PBMCs or T cells enriched from blood (not recorded which). This clonotype was sampled from a man younger than 40 who had been exposed to COVID-19.

The CDR3 protein: CASSQGQGSSETQYF. The bases are TGTGCCAGCAGCCAGGGACAGGGATCGAGTGAGACCCAGTACTTC. This sequence uses TRBV3-1 (or the pseudogene TRBV3-2) and TRBJ2-5; 9 central bases correspond to TRBD1. V has 3 bases trimmed and J has 5 bases trimmed; junction bases matching no gene number 7. From a lookup of the germline V gene (reference sequence), CDR1 and CDR2 are LGHDT and YNNKEL. Including cysteine and phenylalanine, the CDR3 has 15 amino acids. The kept DNA is CDR3 alone, 45 bases in frame from the first base.